The present entry profiles one T cell receptor (beta chain) with its context. This entry belongs to a study of blood T cell repertoires in COVID-19. Study-level information: Samples taken during acute and convalescent COVID-19 were collected in the United States, Italy and Spain. PBMCs, B-cell-depleted T cells, or T cells were the source of the cDNA or gDNA that made up the material.

Trimming removed 7 bases from V and 11 bases from J, with 23 bases in between. Germline values: CDR1 LGHDT, CDR2 YNNKEL (reference sequence). The CDR3 length is 14 residues. In the original analysis: Reference gene primer amplification in the assay estimated nucleated cell counts. TCRdb keeps only in-frame clones here, not all; method: immunoSEQ multiplex PCR. The DNA gave D and trimming, while V, J and clone size come from that table. The sample records 88,000 or so clones, over 75% being singletons. The sample comprised peripheral blood. The chain is built from TRBV3-1 (or the pseudogene TRBV3-2) and TRBJ1-1; TRBD1 is a possible D gene (5 bases). This clonotype was obtained from a man aged 60 to 69 with acute or convalescent COVID-19. CDR3 coding DNA: TGTGCCAGCAACCCCCTGGCTTCCGGGGGAGGCGCTTTCTTT. This translates into CASNPLASGGGAFF.